A single sample is the source of the 24 T cell receptor beta chains below, sequenced in a study of blood T cell repertoires in COVID-19. Libraries were prepared by immunoSEQ multiplex PCR; TCRdb keeps only in-frame clonotypes and omits some of them. The table lists about 70,000 clones, around 84% of them singletons. The sample was peripheral blood. These receptors were taken from a woman in her seventies with acute or convalescent COVID-19.

By share of the sample, this clone is medium-sized (0.01 to 0.1%). This chain's CDR3 is CASNVGGVNEQFF. CDR3 nucleotides: TGCGCCAGCAACGTGGGAGGGGTCAATGAGCAGTTCTTC. The chain is built from TRBV5-1 and TRBJ2-1, with 7 bases identical to TRBD2. The CDR3 has 13 amino acids. Per the germline V gene, CDR1 is SGHRS and CDR2 is YFSETQ. With 6 bases clipped from V and 6 bases from J, the junction kept 6 bases outside the gene matches.

The V gene is TRBV18, the J gene TRBJ1-1, with a possible D match to TRBD1 (6 bases). This CDR3 region has 13 residues. Trimming pared 3 bases from V and 7 bases from J, leaving 12 bases between. Germline V CDR1 and CDR2: KGHSH, LQKENI. This CDR3 is CASSPNRAVEAFF. In nucleotides, the CDR3 is TGTGCCAGCTCACCGAACAGGGCGGTTGAAGCTTTCTTT. Variable domain in full (rest from reference TRBV18 and TRBJ1-1): NAGVMQNPRHLVRRRGQEARLRCSPMKGHSHVYWYRQLPEEGLKFMVYLQKENIIDESGMPKERFSAEFPKEGPSILRIQQVVRGDSAAYFCASSPNRAVEAFFGQGTRLTVV.

This rearrangement joins TRBV11-2 to TRBJ1-2; 7 positions agree with TRBD1. CDR1 and CDR2 from the germline V gene are SGHAT and FQNNGV. Trimming cost V 1 base and J 6 bases; bases outside gene matches: 2. The CDR3 is 13 amino acids. The CDR3 spells CASSLGTGDGYTF. The CDR3 DNA reads TGTGCCAGCAGCTTAGGGACAGGAGATGGCTACACCTTC. Filled out from reference TRBV11-2 and TRBJ1-2, the complete variable domain reads EAGVAQSPRYKIIEKRQSVAFWCNPISGHATLYWYQQILGQGPKLLIQFQNNGVVDDSQLPKDRFSAERLKGVDSTLKIQPAKLEDSAVYLCASSLGTGDGYTFGSGTRLTVV.

The chain uses TRBV29-1 and TRBJ2-2, with 10 bases identical to TRBD2. Germline CDR1 reads SQVTM; CDR2 reads ANQGSEA. V trimming: 4 bases; J trimming: 2 bases; junction bases outside the gene matches: 16. The CDR3 has 19 amino acids. The CDR3 here is CSVAGVAGLAGANTGELFF. CDR3 coding DNA: TGCAGCGTTGCCGGAGTCGCCGGGCTAGCGGGAGCAAACACCGGGGAGCTGTTTTTT.

This chain joins TRBV5-4 and TRBJ2-3; D is possibly TRBD2 (6 bases). The CDR3 loop spans 15 amino acids. Germline CDR1 and CDR2: SGHNT and YYREEE (reference sequence). V lost 0 bases and J lost 2, with 10 bases in between. This chain's CDR3 is CASSLGRGDTDTQYF. The DNA for the CDR3 is TGTGCCAGCAGCTTGGGACGCGGGGACACAGATACGCAGTATTTT. Using reference TRBV5-4 and TRBJ2-3 for the parts outside the CDR3, the full variable domain is ETGVTQSPTHLIKTRGQQVTLRCSSQSGHNTVSWYQQALGQGPQFIFQYYREEENGRGNFPPRFSGLQFPNYSSELNVNALELDDSALYLCASSLGRGDTDTQYFGPGTRLTVL.

This chain links TRBV18 with TRBJ2-3; the D gene is possibly TRBD1 (5 bases). Germline V gene data show CDR1 as KGHSH and CDR2 as LQKENI. V was shortened by 0 bases and J by 0 bases, with 13 bases between the two germline ends. This CDR3 has 17 amino acids. The CDR3 bases are TGTGCCAGCTCACCACCGAAAGTGGCAGGGAGCACAGATACGCAGTATTTT. It encodes CASSPPKVAGSTDTQYF. Together with reference TRBV18 and TRBJ2-3, the CDR3 gives the full variable domain: NAGVMQNPRHLVRRRGQEARLRCSPMKGHSHVYWYRQLPEEGLKFMVYLQKENIIDESGMPKERFSAEFPKEGPSILRIQQVVRGDSAAYFCASSPPKVAGSTDTQYFGPGTRLTVL.

This sequence joins TRBV3-1 (or the pseudogene TRBV3-2) and TRBJ2-2, with 8 positions matching TRBD2. Germline CDR1 reads LGHDT; CDR2 reads YNNKEL (reference sequence). V shed 1 base, J shed 5 bases, and the junction held 6 bases outside the gene matches. CDR3 length: 16 residues. The CDR3 region has the DNA TGTGCCAGCAGCCAAGTAGCGGGACCTTCAACCGGGGAGCTGTTTTTT. It translates to CASSQVAGPSTGELFF.

The chain recombines TRBV7-3 with TRBJ2-1; 12 bases map to TRBD1. In germline, CDR1 is SGHTA, CDR2 FQGTGA. V lost 5 bases to trimming and J lost 7 bases; unmatched junction nucleotides: 6. This CDR3 is built from 15 residues. The CDR3 DNA sequence: TGTGCCAGCAGCGGGGAGGGACAGGGGGCTAATGAGCAGTTCTTC. It encodes CASSGEGQGANEQFF.

The V gene is TRBV5-6, the J gene TRBJ2-6; 8 nucleotides line up with TRBD1. CDR3 length: 17 amino acids. After removal of 3 bases from V and 4 bases from J, the junction contained 9 bases not matched to a gene. Germline-derived CDR1 and CDR2 are SGHDT and YYEEEE. Here the CDR3 DNA reads TGTGCCAGCAGCTGGCGGACAGGGTCATTCGGGGCCAACGTCCTGACTTTC. This sequence encodes CASSWRTGSFGANVLTF.

The chain combines TRBV11-2 with TRBJ2-3; 11 nucleotides match TRBD2. This CDR3 is 16 amino acids long. V gave up 2 bases and J gave up 4 bases; unmatched junction bases: 5. Germline assignment: CDR1 SGHAT and CDR2 FQNNGV. The CDR3 protein is CASSLNSGGAADTQYF. In nucleotides, the CDR3 is TGTGCCAGCAGCTTAAATAGCGGGGGGGCCGCAGATACGCAGTATTTT.

This chain uses TRBV6-1 with TRBJ1-2; D gene uncertain. With 3 bases removed from V and 8 bases from J, the gap between germline ends came to 13 bases. Looked up from germline, CDR1 is MNHNS and CDR2 is SASEGT. This CDR3 has 13 residues. CDR3 sequence reads: CASSESSSGGYTF. The DNA of the CDR3 is TGTGCCAGCAGTGAGTCATCTTCGGGGGGCTACACCTTC.

This chain links TRBV4-2 with TRBJ2-3; 9 bases are shared with TRBD2. The length of the CDR3 is 18 residues. CDR1 is LGHNA, CDR2 YNFKEQ, per germline. After removal of 2 bases from V and 0 bases from J, the junction contained 9 bases not matched to a gene. The CDR3 protein is CASSQRSQLAGSTDTQYF. The CDR3 nucleotides are TGTGCCAGCAGCCAACGAAGCCAACTAGCGGGTAGCACAGATACGCAGTATTTT.

This clone was detected a few times. The chain carries TRBV20-1 and TRBJ2-1; TRBD2 matches 9 bases. With V trimmed by 3 bases and J by 7 bases, 10 bases remained unmatched. Germline assignment: CDR1 DFQATT and CDR2 SNEGSKA (reference sequence). The CDR3 has 15 amino acids. The CDR3 DNA sequence: TGCAGTGCTAGTTTCGGAGCGGGGGGCCCGAATGAGCAGTTCTTC. Translated, it gives CSASFGAGGPNEQFF.

V is TRBV30 and J is TRBJ2-5; a possible D gene is TRBD2 (7 bases). The CDR3 is made up of 14 amino acids. Germline CDR1 and CDR2: GTSNPN and SVGIG (reference sequence). V was pared by 0 bases and J by 5 bases, with 13 bases between. CDR3 in DNA: TGTGCCTGGAGTGTAGGGGGGGCTGGTGAGACCCAGTACTTC. Translating gives CAWSVGGAGETQYF.

The rearrangement joins TRBV28 to TRBJ2-7, with 8 nucleotides matching TRBD1. The length of the CDR3 is 15 residues. Germline CDR1 is MDHEN and CDR2 is SYDVKM. V shed 4 bases and J 5 bases; nucleotides not matched to a gene: 10. The CDR3 spells CASSSPWTGRHEQYF. The CDR3 coding sequence is TGTGCCAGCAGTTCCCCCTGGACAGGGAGGCACGAGCAGTACTTC.

The chain combines TRBV3-1 (or the pseudogene TRBV3-2) with TRBJ1-3; D perhaps matches TRBD1 (6 bases). Germline V gene data show CDR1 as LGHDT and CDR2 as YNNKEL (reference sequence). This CDR3 has 18 amino acids. V gave up 0 bases and J gave up 0 bases, with 15 bases separating them. Here the CDR3 DNA reads TGTGCCAGCAGCCAAGATTCCGGACAGTTTAGCTCTGGAAACACCATATATTTT. Its translation: CASSQDSGQFSSGNTIYF.

The chain recombines TRBV6-5 with TRBJ2-5, with a tentative D call TRBD1 (5 bases). CDR3 length equals 11 residues. CDR1 is MNHEY, CDR2 SVGAGI, per germline. The germline V and J ends were trimmed by 8 bases and 3 bases, with 7 bases remaining between them. CDR3 sequence: CASQGEETQYF. In nucleotides, the CDR3 is TGTGCCAGCCAGGGCGAAGAGACCCAGTACTTC.

This clone has just a few counts. Other nucleotide sequences in the sample specify the same CDR3. The chain carries TRBV7-9 and TRBJ2-3; unclear D gene. Germline CDR1 SEHNR, CDR2 FQNEAQ (reference sequence). The CDR3 runs 12 residues. Trimming took 2 bases from V and 6 from J, leaving 6 bases between them. CDR3 coding DNA: TGTGCCAGCAGCTTATCCGGGGATACGCAGTATTTT. It encodes CASSLSGDTQYF.

A few counts support this clone. The chain carries TRBV11-2 and TRBJ2-7; weak D call: TRBD2 (5 bases). The V end was cut by 1 base, the J end by 4 bases, with 8 bases between. Looked up from germline, CDR1 is SGHAT and CDR2 is FQNNGV. The CDR3 consists of 13 residues. The CDR3 sequence is CASSLAEEYEQYF. In nucleotides, the CDR3 is TGTGCCAGCAGCTTAGCGGAGGAATACGAGCAGTACTTC.

The chain recombines TRBV7-2 with TRBJ2-2; D call uncertain. Deletions cut 2 bases from V and 1 base from J, with 8 bases between. The CDR3 length is 15 residues. CDR1 is SGHTA, CDR2 FQGNSA, per germline. The CDR3 bases are TGTGCCAGCAGCTTACAACAGATGAACACCGGGGAGCTGTTTTTT. Translated, it gives CASSLQQMNTGELFF.

The chain couples TRBV19 to TRBJ1-3, with D maybe TRBD1 (6 bases). Between the trimmed V and J ends, which lost 7 bases and 3 bases, there was a span of 19 bases. The CDR3 runs to 16 residues. Germline lookup yields CDR1 LNHDA and CDR2 SQIVND (reference sequence). In nucleotides, the CDR3 is TGTGCCAGTATGGGGCGCGCGGGGGCAAGTGGAAACACCATATATTTT. This encodes CASMGRAGASGNTIYF.

This chain connects TRBV3-1 (or the pseudogene TRBV3-2) to TRBJ2-5, with 10 nucleotides matching TRBD2. The junction had 4 bases not matched to a gene; V was cut back by 1 base and J by 2 bases. Looked up from germline, CDR1 is LGHDT and CDR2 is YNNKEL (reference sequence). The CDR3 has 16 amino acids. The CDR3: CASSQVKAGGQETQYF. CDR3 nucleotide sequence: TGTGCCAGCAGCCAAGTGAAAGCGGGGGGGCAAGAGACCCAGTACTTC.

The chain joins TRBV19 to TRBJ2-5; 10 bases are a match to TRBD2. The CDR3 sequence is 16 residues long. Germline V gene data show CDR1 as LNHDA and CDR2 as SQIVND (reference sequence). V shed 0 bases and J 5 bases; nucleotides not matched to a gene: 6. The CDR3 loop reads CASSIDPAGGRETQYF. The DNA for the CDR3 is TGTGCCAGTAGTATAGACCCAGCGGGGGGGCGTGAGACCCAGTACTTC. The variable domain in full, with the rest retrieved from reference TRBV19 and TRBJ2-5, is DGGITQSPKYLFRKEGQNVTLSCEQNLNHDAMYWYRQDPGQGLRLIYYSQIVNDFQKGDIAEGYSVSREKKESFPLTVTSAQKNPTAFYLCASSIDPAGGRETQYFGPGTRLLVL.

This clone appeared once. The chain uses TRBV7-2 and TRBJ2-1; D is possibly TRBD2 (6 bases). Trimming took 2 bases from V and 7 from J, leaving 15 bases between them. Germline lookup yields CDR1 SGHTA and CDR2 FQGNSA. The CDR3 length is 15 residues. In DNA form, the CDR3 reads TGTGCCAGCAGCTTACGGTCCGGGGGAACGAATGAGCAGTTCTTC. It encodes CASSLRSGGTNEQFF. Based on the CDR3 plus reference TRBV7-2 and TRBJ2-1, the full variable domain is GAGVSQSPSNKVTEKGKDVELRCDPISGHTALYWYRQSLGQGLEFLIYFQGNSAPDKSGLPSDRFSAERTGGSVSTLTIQRTQQEDSAVYLCASSLRSGGTNEQFFGPGTRLTVL.